The 5 T cell receptor beta chains listed next were all sequenced from one sample in a study of vaccination and CD4 T cells after COVID-19. An Oncomine TCR Beta short-read assay was used to sequence the DNA from cultured CD4+ T cells. TCRdb analysed the PCR reads with MiXCR anew, one entry per CDR3 protein. This sample carries 5,500 to 7,000 distinct CDR3 sequences, less than 20% of them seen once, and the ten largest clones take about a fifth. For these receptors, no antigen is known. Noted treatment: approximately 9-day PBMC culture with coronavirus spike peptide pools or control peptides (ViraFEST assay). The sequenced material came from CD4+ T cells from blood, cultured in vitro. All receptors derive from a human donor who had recovered from COVID-19.

This clonotype is labeled as medium-sized. V usage is TRBV20-1 and J usage is TRBJ2-3, with D tentatively TRBD1 (6 bases). Deletions cut 1 base from V and 4 bases from J, with 12 bases between. The V gene's germline CDR1 is DFQATT and CDR2 SNEGSKA (reference sequence). There are 14 residues in the CDR3. As DNA, the CDR3 is TGCAGTGCTAGAGGACAGGCAGCCTCAGATACGCAGTATTTT. The encoded protein is CSARGQAASDTQYF.

This clonotype was observed a handful of times. The chain recombines TRBV19 with TRBJ1-1, with D unresolved. Germline loops: CDR1 LNHDA, CDR2 SQIVND (reference sequence). The CDR3 has 13 residues. V lost 3 bases and J lost 5, with 10 bases in between. The CDR3, as DNA: TGTGCCAGTAGTATTTGGGCCTTAACTGAAGCTTTCTTT. Its protein is CASSIWALTEAFF. Drawing the rest from reference TRBV19 and TRBJ1-1, the complete variable domain is DGGITQSPKYLFRKEGQNVTLSCEQNLNHDAMYWYRQDPGQGLRLIYYSQIVNDFQKGDIAEGYSVSREKKESFPLTVTSAQKNPTAFYLCASSIWALTEAFFGQGTRLTVV.

V is TRBV19 and J is TRBJ2-4, with 10 bases aligning to TRBD1. The CDR3 extends over 18 amino acids. Germline CDR1 reads LNHDA; CDR2 reads SQIVND (reference sequence). Trimming removed 4 bases from V and 2 bases from J; junction bases left unmatched: 11. CDR3 residues: CASSTFPGQGIPKNIQYF. The DNA for the CDR3 is TGTGCCAGTAGTACTTTCCCGGGACAGGGGATACCCAAAAACATTCAGTACTTC.

The chain combines TRBV6-1 with TRBJ1-4; D might be TRBD1 (6 bases). Between the trimmed V and J ends, which lost 7 bases and 4 bases, there was a span of 16 bases. There are 15 residues in the CDR3. Germline CDR1 MNHNS, CDR2 SASEGT. The CDR3 region has the DNA TGTGCCAGCACCGAAACGGGGGCGGGTAATGAAAAACTGTTTTTT. Its protein is CASTETGAGNEKLFF.

By frequency in the sample, this clonotype is medium-sized. V usage is TRBV6-1 and J usage is TRBJ1-1; TRBD1 might be the D (6 bases). CDR1 is MNHNS, CDR2 SASEGT, per germline. The CDR3 spans 13 residues. V lost 11 bases and J 4 bases, leaving 17 bases between the germline ends. The CDR3 DNA follows: TGTGCCGGCGTGGACAGTTCCGGCACTGAAGCTTTCTTT. Translation gives CAGVDSSGTEAFF.